The 23 T cell receptor beta chains given below trace back to one sample, sequenced in a study of beta chain features in type 1 diabetes. The antigens of these receptors remain unknown. Findings of the study overall: Across all four CD4+ subsets, people with type 1 diabetes showed modestly shorter TCRB CDR3s.

The study reverse transcribed the entire isolated RNA, so it sequenced expressed TCRB transcripts. Libraries were prepared by immunoSEQ multiplex PCR; TCRdb keeps only in-frame clonotypes and omits some of them. Of about 150,000 clones in the sample, about 13% were seen once. Sequencing input: central memory CD4+ T cells from blood. Receptors were obtained from a man younger than 35 with type 1 diabetes.

The V and J genes are TRBV21-1 and TRBJ1-1. TRBV21-1 is a documented pseudogene. The CDR3 covers 16 residues. Here the CDR3 reads CASSARRFRRNTEAFF. The CDR3 DNA reads TGTGCCAGCAGCGCCCGACGCTTCAGGAGGAACACTGAAGCTTTCTTT.

The chain is built from TRBV4-2 and TRBJ2-3; D may be TRBD1 (6 bases). Trimming removed 2 bases from V and 4 bases from J, with 13 bases in between. The length of the CDR3 is 15 residues. CDR1 and CDR2 (germline): LGHNA, YNFKEQ. In DNA form, the CDR3 reads TGTGCCAGCAGCCAAATGGCAGGGGCCGCAGATACGCAGTATTTT. Translating gives CASSQMAGAADTQYF.

This clone occurred many times. The chain is built from TRBV2 and TRBJ2-5; no reliable D call. The CDR3 contains 12 residues. Germline lookup yields CDR1 SNHLY and CDR2 FYNNEI. V lost 5 bases to trimming and J lost 5 bases, with 9 bases between them. The DNA for the CDR3 is TGTGCCAGCAGTTTCTCTGGGGAGACCCAGTACTTC. Translation: CASSFSGETQYF.

V and J are TRBV19 and TRBJ1-2, with 7 bases lining up with TRBD1. V was pared by 4 bases and J by 7 bases, with 6 bases of the junction left unmatched. There are 13 residues in the CDR3. Per the germline V gene, CDR1 is LNHDA and CDR2 is SQIVND (reference sequence). The CDR3 DNA is TGTGCCAGTAGTACAAGACAGGGTGGTGGCTACACCTTC. Translated: CASSTRQGGGYTF.

The chain employs TRBV14 and TRBJ2-5; D not resolved. The CDR3 length is 14 residues. Deletions cut 1 base from V and 5 bases from J, with 11 bases between. The germline CDR1 and CDR2 sequences are SGHDN and FVKESK. The CDR3 loop is CASSQGISRETQYF. In nucleotides, the CDR3 is TGTGCCAGCAGCCAAGGGATTTCGCGTGAGACCCAGTACTTC.

The rearrangement joins TRBV6-6 to TRBJ2-3; D unresolved. Germline V gives CDR1 MNHNY, CDR2 SVGAGI (reference sequence). The CDR3 contains 12 residues. Trimming took 7 bases from V and 5 from J, leaving 10 bases between them. The CDR3 sequence: CASISDGDTQYF. In DNA, the CDR3 is TGTGCCAGCATCTCAGATGGAGATACGCAGTATTTT.

This clone was counted only a few times. The genes are TRBV2 and TRBJ2-7; no definite D call. V was cut by 6 bases and J by 0 bases, with 12 bases left in between. This CDR3 has 14 residues. Germline V CDR1 and CDR2: SNHLY, FYNNEI. CDR3 amino acids: CASRKSQSSYEQYF. The CDR3 DNA reads as TGTGCCAGCAGAAAGTCCCAGAGCTCCTACGAGCAGTACTTC. Supplemented by reference TRBV2 and TRBJ2-7, the full variable domain reads EPEVTQTPSHQVTQMGQEVILRCVPISNHLYFYWYRQILGQKVEFLVSFYNNEISEKSEIFDDQFSVERPDGSNFTLKIRSTKLEDSAMYFCASRKSQSSYEQYFGPGTRLTVT.

This clone has more than one count but fewer than ten. J is TRBJ2-5 and V is TRBV9, with 9 bases fitting TRBD1. J lost 5 bases, V lost 0 bases, and 5 bases had no gene match. CDR1 is SGDLS, CDR2 YYNGEE, per germline. The CDR3 runs to 15 residues. CDR3 loop: CASSVGDRVSETQYF. CDR3 DNA sequence: TGTGCCAGCAGCGTAGGGGACAGGGTTTCCGAGACCCAGTACTTC.

As for this clone: This clone may be a read error of a much larger clone one base away. In the same sample, other DNA sequences code for this CDR3. The chain is built from TRBV7-9 and TRBJ1-2; 7 bases agree with TRBD1. The CDR3 runs 17 residues. CDR1 SEHNR and CDR2 FQNEAQ come from the germline V gene (reference sequence). The V segment lost 5 bases and the J segment 5 bases; nucleotides outside the gene matches: 17. The chain's CDR3 is CASSPSGGRTGLYGYTF. CDR3 in DNA: TGTGCCAGCAGCCCTAGCGGGGGGAGGACAGGCCTATATGGCTACACCTTC.

The chain uses TRBV6-6 and TRBJ2-1, with D possibly TRBD2 on 6 matching bases. V lost 5 bases, J lost 7 bases, and 6 bases lay in between. This CDR3 has 11 amino acids. CDR1 and CDR2 from the germline V gene are MNHNY and SVGAGI (reference sequence). The CDR3 DNA reads as TGTGCCAGCAGTGGAGGGAATGAGCAGTTCTTC. Amino acids: CASSGGNEQFF.

The V and J genes are TRBV18 and TRBJ1-1, with D possibly matching TRBD1 (5 bases). Germline V gene lookup returns CDR1 KGHSH and CDR2 LQKENI. Trimming cost V 2 bases and J 4 bases, with 11 bases left between them. This CDR3 has 14 residues. This chain's CDR3 is CASSPAGTGTEAFF. The CDR3 DNA follows: TGTGCCAGCTCACCAGCGGGGACTGGCACTGAAGCTTTCTTT.

CDR3 bases: TGTGCCAGCCTACGGGACATCGATAGCAATCAGCCCCAGCATTTT. Protein: CASLRDIDSNQPQHF. The chain has TRBV19 and TRBJ1-5, with D maybe TRBD1 (6 bases). The V and J ends lost 9 bases and 0 bases respectively, with 15 bases between them. Germline values: CDR1 LNHDA, CDR2 SQIVND (reference sequence). The CDR3 is made up of 15 amino acids.

In its sample, this clone was seen a few times. This chain uses TRBV9 with TRBJ1-1, with D possibly TRBD1 on 5 matching bases. The CDR3 extends over 15 amino acids. The ends were cut back, 0 bases at V and 4 bases at J, with 13 bases in the middle. Germline V lookup: CDR1 SGDLS, CDR2 YYNGEE. The chain's CDR3 is CASSVGRGGATEAFF. CDR3 bases: TGTGCCAGCAGCGTAGGCCGAGGAGGGGCCACTGAAGCTTTCTTT.

CDR3 nucleotides: TGTGCCAGCCGAGGCCCCTACGAGCAGTACTTC. Translating it yields CASRGPYEQYF. The chain has TRBV7-9 and TRBJ2-7, with D hard to call. The germline V gene has CDR1 SEHNR and CDR2 FQNEAQ (reference sequence). CDR3 length: 11 residues. V lost 8 bases and J 2 bases, leaving 7 bases between the germline ends.

This clone was counted a single time. V and J are TRBV2 and TRBJ1-2; D gene uncertain. Germline CDR1 is SNHLY and CDR2 is FYNNEI. This CDR3 is 12 amino acids long. Trimming pared 4 bases from V and 2 bases from J, leaving 5 bases between. CDR3 sequence (DNA): TGTGCCAGCAGTGGAGTCAACTATGGCTACACCTTC. Amino acid sequence: CASSGVNYGYTF. Complete variable domain (other parts from reference TRBV2 and TRBJ1-2): EPEVTQTPSHQVTQMGQEVILRCVPISNHLYFYWYRQILGQKVEFLVSFYNNEISEKSEIFDDQFSVERPDGSNFTLKIRSTKLEDSAMYFCASSGVNYGYTFGSGTRLTVV.

This clone has a handful of counts. The chain links TRBV14 to TRBJ1-1, with D possibly matching TRBD1 (6 bases). CDR1 is SGHDN, CDR2 FVKESK, per germline. V lost 9 bases to trimming and J lost 4 bases, with 15 bases between them. This CDR3 contains 13 residues. CDR3 DNA: TGTGCCAGTCAGGGGCAATTCTTCACTGAAGCTTTCTTT. As protein: CASQGQFFTEAFF.

This sequence joins TRBV29-1 and TRBJ2-3; D tentatively reads TRBD1 or TRBD2 (5 bases each). The CDR3 spans 13 residues. The germline V and J ends were trimmed by 1 base and 2 bases, with 7 bases remaining between them. Germline-derived CDR1 and CDR2 are SQVTM and ANQGSEA. CDR3 nucleotide sequence: TGCAGCGTTGAAGGGGACCCCACAGATACGCAGTATTTT. It encodes CSVEGDPTDTQYF.

This chain links TRBV11-2 with TRBJ2-7; 9 bases line up with TRBD1. This CDR3 has 17 amino acids. CDR1 and CDR2 (germline): SGHAT, FQNNGV. With V trimmed by 5 bases and J by 0 bases, 11 bases remained unmatched. The CDR3 DNA sequence: TGTGCCAGCAGCCCGGGGCCGGGACAGGGCCTCTCCTACGAGCAGTACTTC. Its protein product is CASSPGPGQGLSYEQYF.

The J gene is TRBJ2-3, the V gene TRBV25-1; the match to TRBD1 covers 7 bases. V lost 3 bases, J lost 0 bases, and 0 bases stayed unmatched. The CDR3 spans 14 residues. CDR1 and CDR2 (germline): MGHDK, SYGVNS. This CDR3 reads CASSEGQSTDTQYF. DNA for the CDR3: TGTGCCAGCAGTGAGGGACAGAGCACAGATACGCAGTATTTT.

V gene TRBV7-9 combines with J gene TRBJ2-1, with 10 bases fitting TRBD1. CDR3 length: 16 residues. Germline-derived CDR1 and CDR2 are SEHNR and FQNEAQ (reference sequence). V gave up 5 bases and J gave up 9 bases; unmatched junction bases: 13. CDR3 nucleotide sequence: TGTGCCAGCAGCCCCTGGGATGGGACAGGGGAAGGTGAGCAGTTCTTC. This gives the protein CASSPWDGTGEGEQFF.

This clone was found a few times. The V call is TRBV2, the J call TRBJ1-5; 9 bases line up with TRBD1. Per germline, CDR1 SNHLY and CDR2 FYNNEI. The trim removed 5 bases at V and 0 bases at J, leaving 8 bases unmatched. The CDR3 length is 17 residues. The CDR3 loop is CASSPSLDRGSNQPQHF. The CDR3 DNA follows: TGTGCCAGCAGTCCCTCATTGGACAGGGGTAGCAATCAGCCCCAGCATTTT.

The chain uses TRBV10-1 and TRBJ2-1; D possibly uses TRBD1 or TRBD2 (5 bases each). This CDR3 has 14 amino acids. V was clipped by 2 bases and J by 5 bases, with 10 bases between them. CDR1 and CDR2 (germline): WNHNN, SYGVQD (reference sequence). The chain's CDR3 is CASSEELGDNEQFF. In DNA, the CDR3 is TGCGCCAGCAGTGAGGAGTTGGGGGACAATGAGCAGTTCTTC.

This clone was seen a handful of times. The rearrangement uses TRBV30 and TRBJ1-3; TRBD1 aligns across 10 bases. This CDR3 has 19 residues. J was trimmed by 5 bases and V by 5 bases; bases with no gene match: 21. The V gene's germline CDR1 is GTSNPN and CDR2 SVGIG (reference sequence). The CDR3 loop reads CAWVSGTGVPSSARNTIYF. The CDR3 DNA follows: TGTGCCTGGGTCTCCGGGACAGGGGTCCCCTCGAGTGCGAGAAACACCATATATTTT.